This T cell receptor (beta chain) was found in a study of Ad26.COV2.S vaccination and SARS-CoV-2 variants. Study results and limitations: CD8+ and CD4+ T cells specific for spike reportedly responded with substantial breadth after vaccination. TCR breadth and depth analyses may have underestimated total T cell responses. Similar non-spike TCR breadth was seen in vaccine and placebo recipients.

Details on this clone: Its specificity is not known.

The data were produced by immunoSEQ multiplex PCR, yet TCRdb's version contains in-frame clones alone and is incomplete. Of under 150,000 clones detected, 70% to 90% appear once; the ten largest clones hold approximately 5%. The ends were cut back, 0 bases at V and 1 base at J, with 8 bases in the middle. The germline CDR1 and CDR2 sequences are SGHKS and YYEKEE (reference sequence). The CDR3 extends over 15 amino acids. The sequencing here drew on peripheral blood, taken after recovery from COVID-19. This TCR was recovered from a human donor who had recovered from COVID-19. V gene TRBV5-5 combines with J gene TRBJ2-1, with D tentatively TRBD1 (6 bases). The CDR3: CASSLEQGSYNEQFF. For the CDR3, the DNA is TGTGCCAGCAGCTTGGAACAGGGATCCTACAATGAGCAGTTCTTC.